The 25 T cell receptor beta chains in this list originate from one sample, sequenced in a study of early T cells in non-severe SARS-CoV-2 infection. TCRdb itself ran the 5' RACE reads through MiXCR, one entry per CDR3 protein. The table has fewer than 60,000 distinct CDR3 sequences, approximately 10% seen once. Sequencing used whole blood. These receptors all come from an adult who was a healthcare worker with PCR-confirmed SARS-CoV-2 infection or an uninfected control (not recorded which).

This chain connects TRBV5-4 to TRBJ1-3; D is ambiguous. This CDR3 has 14 residues. Looked up from germline, CDR1 is SGHNT and CDR2 is YYREEE (reference sequence). V was pared by 2 bases and J by 1 base, with 7 bases between. DNA for the CDR3: TGTGCCAGCAGCTTAGGGATATCTGGAAACACCATATATTTT. Translating gives CASSLGISGNTIYF.

In its sample, this clonotype was seen many times. The V gene is TRBV2, the J gene TRBJ2-5; 8 bases map to TRBD2. This CDR3 spans 14 amino acids. Germline lookup yields CDR1 SNHLY and CDR2 FYNNEI. J gave up 0 bases and V 7 bases, and 4 bases lay outside the gene matches. The CDR3 region has the DNA TGTGCCAGCAAGGGACTAGGGTACCAAGAGACCCAGTACTTC. It is translated as CASKGLGYQETQYF. Full variable domain (outside the CDR3, taken from reference TRBV2 and TRBJ2-5): EPEVTQTPSHQVTQMGQEVILRCVPISNHLYFYWYRQILGQKVEFLVSFYNNEISEKSEIFDDQFSVERPDGSNFTLKIRSTKLEDSAMYFCASKGLGYQETQYFGPGTRLLVL.

The table lists this clonotype with a few counts. This chain links TRBV7-2 with TRBJ1-2; D not certain. V shed 4 bases and J shed 8 bases, with 17 bases lying between them. The V gene's germline CDR1 is SGHTA and CDR2 FQGNSA. The CDR3 extends over 14 amino acids. CDR3 region: CASSSYIGEEGYTF. CDR3 nucleotides: TGTGCCAGCAGCTCATACATCGGGGAGGAGGGCTACACCTTC.

As regards this clonotype: A read error is possible here, since a much larger clone lies one base away. The V and J genes are TRBV6-6 and TRBJ2-2, with D possibly being TRBD2 (5 bases). Germline CDR1 MNHNY, CDR2 SVGAGI (reference sequence). The CDR3 has 12 amino acids. The CDR3 is CASSLEAGELSF. The DNA for the CDR3 is TGTGCCAGCAGTTTAGAAGCCGGGGAGCTGTCTTTT.

This clonotype came up many times. The chain uses TRBV29-1 and TRBJ2-3; 7 nucleotides align to TRBD2. Germline lookup yields CDR1 SQVTM and CDR2 ANQGSEA. V lost 1 base to trimming and J lost 0 bases; unmatched junction nucleotides: 1. The CDR3 is 14 amino acids. In DNA, the CDR3 is TGCAGCGTTGAAGCGGGAGGAAGCACAGATACGCAGTATTTT. This sequence encodes CSVEAGGSTDTQYF.

The chain carries TRBV6-2 or TRBV6-3 and TRBJ1-1, with no clear D. CDR3 length equals 11 residues. The V gene lost 0 bases and the J gene lost 11 bases, with 7 bases spanning the gap. Germline V gene lookup returns CDR1 MNHEY and CDR2 SVGEGT. For the CDR3, the DNA is TGTGCCAGCAGTTACTCGAAAAAGGCTTTCTTT. Translation gives CASSYSKKAFF.

There are many counts of this clonotype. V is TRBV25-1 and J is TRBJ1-4; D gene unclear. Trimming took off 3 bases at V and 7 bases at J, with 18 bases between the two ends. Germline CDR1 is MGHDK and CDR2 is SYGVNS. The CDR3 is made up of 16 amino acids. CDR3 residues: CASSDRRWDGVEKLFF. DNA of the CDR3: TGTGCCAGCAGTGATCGCCGGTGGGATGGAGTTGAAAAACTGTTTTTT.

This clonotype was seen at least ten times. This chain links TRBV20-1 with TRBJ2-1, with TRBD2 matching 15 bases. Per the germline V gene, CDR1 is DFQATT and CDR2 is SNEGSKA (reference sequence). Trimming took 1 base from V and 9 from J; bases not matched to a gene: 7. CDR3 length: 16 residues. The CDR3 sequence is CSARGPGLAGGGEQFF. CDR3 in DNA: TGCAGTGCTAGAGGGCCGGGACTAGCGGGAGGAGGTGAGCAGTTCTTC.

This clonotype appeared many times. DNA for the CDR3: TGTGCCAGCAGTCTGGGACAGAATCTCTACGAGCAGTACTTC. This sequence encodes CASSLGQNLYEQYF. This chain connects TRBV25-1 to TRBJ2-7, with TRBD1 matching 7 bases. The CDR3 spans 14 residues. Losses at the gene ends were 5 bases for V and 3 bases for J; bases not matched to a gene: 7. CDR1 MGHDK and CDR2 SYGVNS come from the germline V gene.

This clonotype was picked up a small number of times. The chain combines TRBV20-1 with TRBJ2-1, with 7 bases matching TRBD2. Germline CDR1 DFQATT, CDR2 SNEGSKA (reference sequence). The ends lost 3 bases at V and 6 bases at J; junction bases unmatched: 8. This CDR3 is 14 amino acids long. As DNA, the CDR3 is TGCAGTGCTAGGGATGGACTAGATCCCAATGAGCAGTTCTTC. Protein product: CSARDGLDPNEQFF.

This clonotype was counted only a few times. The V and J genes are TRBV20-1 and TRBJ1-1; D unclear. The V and J ends lost 5 bases and 1 base respectively, with 14 bases between them. This CDR3 region has 14 residues. Per the germline V gene, CDR1 is DFQATT and CDR2 is SNEGSKA (reference sequence). The CDR3 bases are TGCAGTGCTCCCCAAAGCCACCGGAACACTGAAGCTTTCTTT. Translation: CSAPQSHRNTEAFF.

This clonotype was seen ten or more times. The V call is TRBV5-1, the J call TRBJ2-7; 10 positions match TRBD2. The J segment lost 5 bases and the V segment lost 0 bases, leaving 5 bases of the junction unmatched. Per the germline V gene, CDR1 is SGHRS and CDR2 is YFSETQ. This CDR3 is 15 amino acids long. Here the CDR3 reads CASSLGASGSHEQYF. In DNA form, the CDR3 reads TGCGCCAGCAGCTTGGGGGCTAGCGGGAGCCACGAGCAGTACTTC.

This clonotype was counted many times. V is TRBV7-2 and J is TRBJ2-7; D remains ambiguous. The CDR3 spans 12 residues. V was shortened by 2 bases and J by 9 bases, with 11 bases between the two germline ends. Germline-derived CDR1 and CDR2 are SGHTA and FQGNSA. DNA of the CDR3: TGTGCCAGCAGCTTAATTCCGGTCGTGCAGTACTTC. It yields the protein CASSLIPVVQYF.

As concerns this clonotype: A much bigger clone sits one base away, suggesting this may be a read error. The V gene is TRBV20-1, the J gene TRBJ1-3; D call uncertain. The CDR3 is 13 amino acids. Per the germline V gene, CDR1 is DFQATT and CDR2 is SNEGSKA (reference sequence). The chain's CDR3 is CSARRHSGNTTYF. The DNA of the CDR3 is TGCAGTGCTCGAAGGCACTCTGGAAACACCACATATTTT.

The V and J genes are TRBV19 and TRBJ2-1; possibly TRBD2 for D (5 bases). This CDR3 spans 15 amino acids. Germline V gene data show CDR1 as LNHDA and CDR2 as SQIVND (reference sequence). V shed 3 bases and J shed 4 bases, with 13 bases lying between them. The CDR3 protein is CASSMGSAPYNEQFF. The CDR3 DNA is TGTGCCAGTAGTATGGGTAGCGCCCCATACAATGAGCAGTTCTTC. Complete variable domain (other parts from reference TRBV19 and TRBJ2-1): DGGITQSPKYLFRKEGQNVTLSCEQNLNHDAMYWYRQDPGQGLRLIYYSQIVNDFQKGDIAEGYSVSREKKESFPLTVTSAQKNPTAFYLCASSMGSAPYNEQFFGPGTRLTVL.

This clonotype was seen repeatedly, ten times or more. Here the CDR3 reads CASSPRTVYEQYF. The CDR3 DNA sequence: TGTGCCAGCAGTCCCAGGACTGTTTACGAGCAGTACTTC. The chain recombines TRBV12-3 or TRBV12-4 with TRBJ2-7, with D possibly matching TRBD2 (5 bases). Trimming removed 5 bases from V and 4 bases from J, with 12 bases in between. The CDR3 covers 13 residues.

The chain has TRBV24-1 and TRBJ2-6; D not resolved. With 4 bases removed from V and 0 bases from J, the gap between germline ends came to 6 bases. The CDR3 covers 15 residues. Germline V gene data show CDR1 as KGHDR and CDR2 as SFDVKD. The CDR3, as DNA: TGTGCCACCAGTGACCCAGGCTCTGGGGCCAACGTCCTGACTTTC. Translated: CATSDPGSGANVLTF.

This clonotype was observed at least ten times. The chain uses TRBV20-1 and TRBJ2-7; 9 bases line up with TRBD1. This CDR3 contains 15 residues. The germline gives CDR1 DFQATT, CDR2 SNEGSKA (reference sequence). J lost 5 bases, V lost 0 bases, and 8 bases had no gene match. DNA for the CDR3: TGCAGTGCTAGAGACCTAGGGACAGGGATAAACGAGCAGTACTTC. Amino acids: CSARDLGTGINEQYF.

A few counts support this clonotype. This sequence joins TRBV11-2 and TRBJ2-3, with D uncertain. This CDR3 has 15 residues. Germline values: CDR1 SGHAT, CDR2 FQNNGV. The ends were cut back, 8 bases at V and 1 base at J, with 16 bases in the middle. CDR3 in amino acids: CASGLIGQGTDTQYF. The CDR3, as DNA: TGTGCCAGCGGCCTAATCGGGCAGGGCACAGATACGCAGTATTTT.

This clonotype was seen a handful of times. The chain has TRBV6-2 or TRBV6-3 and TRBJ2-7; 14 bases match TRBD2. Germline CDR1 and CDR2: MNHEY and SVGEGT. V shed 2 bases, J shed 7 bases, and the junction held 10 bases outside the gene matches. The length of the CDR3 is 17 residues. The CDR3 DNA follows: TGTGCCAGCAGTTACCTTTCCGGGACTAGCGGGAGAGGGGAGCAGTACTTC. Protein: CASSYLSGTSGRGEQYF.

Ten or more counts support this clonotype. The J gene is TRBJ2-2, the V gene TRBV7-8; 9 positions agree with TRBD1. The ends lost 5 bases at V and 6 bases at J; junction bases unmatched: 7. Looked up from germline, CDR1 is SGHVS and CDR2 is FQNEAQ. This CDR3 has 15 amino acids. CDR3 sequence: CASSARTGVAGELFF. The CDR3 DNA reads TGTGCCAGCAGCGCCCGGACAGGGGTAGCCGGGGAGCTGTTTTTT.

Many counts were recorded for this clonotype. The chain combines TRBV20-1 with TRBJ2-1, with D perhaps matching TRBD1 or TRBD2 (6 bases each). Germline CDR1 reads DFQATT; CDR2 reads SNEGSKA (reference sequence). The CDR3 extends over 15 amino acids. CDR3 bases: TGCAGCCCTAAAATGGGGGCTAGCGTATACAATGAGCAGTTCTTC. It codes for CSPKMGASVYNEQFF.

The chain carries TRBV11-2 and TRBJ1-1; D is ambiguous. The CDR3 extends over 14 amino acids. The V gene's germline CDR1 is SGHAT and CDR2 FQNNGV. The V gene lost 1 base and the J gene lost 1 base, with 7 bases spanning the gap. The CDR3 DNA is TGTGCCAGCAGCTTAGCCAACTGGAACACTGAAGCTTTCTTT. Protein sequence: CASSLANWNTEAFF.

The table lists this clonotype with a few counts. The V and J genes are TRBV3-1 and TRBJ2-2; 11 nucleotides match TRBD2. CDR1 and CDR2 from the germline V gene are LGHDT and YNNKEL (reference sequence). The V gene end was trimmed by 4 bases and the J gene end by 5 bases; junction bases not matched to a gene: 3. The CDR3 covers 15 residues. The CDR3 DNA reads TGTGCCAGCAGCCTAGCGGGAGGGCGGACCGGGGAGCTGTTTTTT. This encodes CASSLAGGRTGELFF.

This clonotype was observed at least ten times. V is TRBV7-9 and J is TRBJ2-2, with TRBD2 identical over 8 bases. Losses at the gene ends were 5 bases for V and 0 bases for J; bases not matched to a gene: 5. Germline CDR1 SEHNR, CDR2 FQNEAQ (reference sequence). The CDR3 consists of 16 residues. The CDR3 protein is CASSLGGLANTGELFF. CDR3 nucleotide sequence: TGTGCCAGCAGCCTAGGGGGACTAGCGAACACCGGGGAGCTGTTTTTT.